The clone carrying this T cell receptor beta chain was counted many times. Its antigen is not identified. The data belong to a study of identical twins. Template switching added a universal primer site, and cDNA bore unique molecular identifiers. Each CDR3 protein gets one entry after TCRdb re-called the 5' RACE reads with MiXCR. The sample consists of 150,000 or so distinct CDR3 sequences, approximately 3.5% of them appearing once. CDR3 length: 13 residues. V was trimmed by 6 bases and J by 4 bases, leaving 11 bases between them. The germline V gene has CDR1 SGHRS and CDR2 YFSETQ. Whole-study results and caveats: Models came in too low on out-of-frame TCR alpha sharing in monozygotic twins. Beta clonotypes that were abundant in cord blood contained fewer insertions, a pattern absent from memory repertoires.

Sequencing was carried out using memory T cells sorted from blood. J is TRBJ2-1 and V is TRBV5-1; a possible D gene is TRBD2 (5 bases). This TCR came from a man in his late teens or twenties in good health. CDR3 residues: CASTPRTYNEQFF. The CDR3 coding sequence is TGCGCCAGCACCCCCAGGACTTACAATGAGCAGTTCTTC.